Here is one T cell receptor beta chain with its context. Its specificity is not known. The data were obtained in a study of blood T cells in healthy people across ages. Study-wide results and caveats: From one million sequenced T cells, diversity estimates were lower bounds.

Then a second PCR, running roughly 6 to 12 cycles, was carried out with a sample-barcoded 5' primer and a J-beta primer mix. A template-switch adaptor containing 12 random nucleotides labeled each cDNA molecule. At least 3 million CDR3-containing paired-end reads were obtained per sample. Each CDR3 protein is one row after TCRdb ran MiXCR on the 5' RACE reads. Among about 780,000 distinct CDR3 sequences, 20% to 30% were seen once, and the ten largest hold around 3%. Germline V lookup: CDR1 LGHDT, CDR2 YNNKEL (reference sequence). This CDR3 spans 13 amino acids. The same sample was also studied in work on T cells of mothers and their children. As reported in that work: Similar thymic selection effects on TCR recombination output appear in pairs, both related and unrelated.

The sample was blood. The receptor was derived from a boy younger than 18 in good health. The chain is built from TRBV3-1 and TRBJ2-5, with D unresolved. Gene TRBJ2-7 matches the end of the DNA better, so the J call may be wrong. CDR3 residues: CASSQAQSYEQYF. The CDR3 region has the DNA TGTGCCAGCAGCCAGGCCCAGTCCTACGAGCAGTACTTC.